The clone carrying this T cell receptor (beta chain) turned up a few times. Unique molecular identifiers were incorporated when the TCRbeta library was constructed. TCRdb re-called the PCR reads through MiXCR, storing one row per CDR3 protein. The sample has about 640,000 distinct CDR3 sequences; 16% are singletons. This specimen belongs to a study of T-cell reconstitution after alpha-beta-depleted transplantation in children. Between the trimmed V and J ends, which lost 1 base and 3 bases, there was a span of 9 bases. The CDR3 runs to 14 residues. Per germline, CDR1 SSHAT and CDR2 FNYEAQ (reference sequence).

The sequencing here drew on PBMCs from the stem cell graft donor, taken from the stem cell graft. J is TRBJ2-5 and V is TRBV7-7; D is possibly TRBD1 (5 bases). The sequence came from a human donor who donated a stem cell graft to a child with acute myeloid leukemia. In DNA, the CDR3 is TGTGCCAGCAGCTTAGAGGCAGGGAAAGAGACCCAGTACTTC. Encoded protein: CASSLEAGKETQYF.